Each of the 9 T cell receptor beta chains below was sequenced from the same sample in a study of blood T cell repertoires in COVID-19. Using immunoSEQ multiplex PCR, the repertoire was profiled, and TCRdb retains in-frame clones only, with some absent. This sample has under 150,000 clones, with approximately 80% found just once. The sequenced sample was peripheral blood. These receptors all come from a man aged 70-80 years with active or convalescent COVID-19.

A remark on this clone: The sample has other DNA sequences that encode this CDR3 too. V usage is TRBV5-1 and J usage is TRBJ2-7; maybe TRBD1 (5 bases). With 0 bases removed from V and 3 bases from J, the gap between germline ends came to 7 bases. The germline V gene has CDR1 SGHRS and CDR2 YFSETQ. The CDR3 extends over 13 amino acids. The CDR3 nucleotides are TGCGCCAGCAGCTTGGGACAGCACTACGAGCAGTACTTC. Protein sequence: CASSLGQHYEQYF. Supplemented by reference TRBV5-1 and TRBJ2-7, the full variable domain reads KAGVTQTPRYLIKTRGQQVTLSCSPISGHRSVSWYQQTPGQGLQFLFEYFSETQRNKGNFPGRFSGRQFSNSRSEMNVSTLELGDSALYLCASSLGQHYEQYFGPGTRLTVT.

The rearrangement links TRBV7-3 to TRBJ2-3; 8 nucleotides agree with TRBD2. Germline CDR1 SGHTA, CDR2 FQGTGA. The CDR3 runs to 14 residues. The ends lost 5 bases at V and 2 bases at J; junction bases unmatched: 3. CDR3 protein: CASSPGLATDTQYF. In DNA form, the CDR3 reads TGTGCCAGCAGCCCCGGACTAGCCACAGATACGCAGTATTTT.

The gene calls are TRBV19 and TRBJ1-4, with D perhaps matching TRBD1 (5 bases). The CDR3 is made up of 16 amino acids. Deletions cut 3 bases from V and 6 bases from J, with 17 bases between. In germline, CDR1 is LNHDA, CDR2 SQIVND (reference sequence). This chain's CDR3 is CASSIGPSQVDEKLFF. The CDR3 region has the DNA TGTGCCAGTAGTATCGGGCCGTCACAGGTGGATGAAAAACTGTTTTTT.

The genes are TRBV11-3 and TRBJ2-5; 7 bases are shared with TRBD2. V was clipped by 5 bases and J by 5 bases; unmatched bases: 20. The CDR3 covers 18 residues. Per the germline V gene, CDR1 is SGHNT and CDR2 is YENEEA. The CDR3 here is CASSLPTGGAGRDETQYF. The CDR3 bases are TGTGCCAGCAGCCTCCCCACAGGCGGGGCAGGGAGGGACGAGACCCAGTACTTC. The full variable domain, rest sourced from reference TRBV11-3 and TRBJ2-5, is EAGVVQSPRYKIIEKKQPVAFWCNPISGHNTLYWYLQNLGQGPELLIRYENEEAVDDSQLPKDRFSAERLKGVDSTLKIQPAELGDSAVYLCASSLPTGGAGRDETQYFGPGTRLLVL.

The chain joins TRBV19 to TRBJ1-4, with 9 bases matching TRBD1. V gave up 3 bases and J gave up 2 bases; unmatched junction bases: 7. The CDR3 consists of 17 residues. CDR1 is LNHDA, CDR2 SQIVND, per germline (reference sequence). Written as DNA, the CDR3 is TGTGCCAGTAGTATCGGTCGGACAGGGGATACTAATGAAAAACTGTTTTTT. Protein sequence: CASSIGRTGDTNEKLFF. Full variable domain (rest looked up from reference TRBV19 and TRBJ1-4): DGGITQSPKYLFRKEGQNVTLSCEQNLNHDAMYWYRQDPGQGLRLIYYSQIVNDFQKGDIAEGYSVSREKKESFPLTVTSAQKNPTAFYLCASSIGRTGDTNEKLFFGSGTQLSVL.

The V gene is TRBV6-2 or TRBV6-3, the J gene TRBJ2-1; no clear D. Between the trimmed V and J ends, which lost 4 bases and 2 bases, there was a span of 12 bases. This CDR3 contains 15 residues. Per the germline V gene, CDR1 is MNHEY and CDR2 is SVGEGT. CDR3 bases: TGTGCCAGCAGTTTGGCAGATGTTACCTACAATGAGCAGTTCTTC. This gives the protein CASSLADVTYNEQFF.

This clone was recorded a few times. The rearrangement uses TRBV3-1 (or the pseudogene TRBV3-2) and TRBJ1-2; TRBD1 matches 8 bases. The V gene's germline CDR1 is LGHDT and CDR2 YNNKEL (reference sequence). This CDR3 is built from 17 residues. V shed 3 bases and J 1 base; nucleotides not matched to a gene: 10. The CDR3 DNA is TGTGCCAGCAGCCAGTGGCAGGGGGCGCTGGGTAACTATGGCTACACCTTC. Its protein is CASSQWQGALGNYGYTF.

The chain combines TRBV19 with TRBJ1-1, with D maybe TRBD1 (5 bases). V was trimmed by 11 bases and J by 6 bases, leaving 25 bases between them. The V gene's germline CDR1 is LNHDA and CDR2 SQIVND (reference sequence). The CDR3 is made up of 15 amino acids. CDR3 bases: TGTGCCGCAGTCTCGTTCAGGGTTCCGTTCTCTGAAGCTTTCTTT. It encodes CAAVSFRVPFSEAFF. Full variable domain (missing parts from reference TRBV19 and TRBJ1-1): DGGITQSPKYLFRKEGQNVTLSCEQNLNHDAMYWYRQDPGQGLRLIYYSQIVNDFQKGDIAEGYSVSREKKESFPLTVTSAQKNPTAFYLCAAVSFRVPFSEAFFGQGTRLTVV.

The V call is TRBV20-1, the J call TRBJ2-7; D not certain. V was shortened by 3 bases and J by 2 bases, with 5 bases between the two germline ends. The CDR3 contains 11 residues. In germline, CDR1 is DFQATT, CDR2 SNEGSKA (reference sequence). The CDR3 reads CSASRTYEQYF. The CDR3 nucleotides read TGCAGTGCTAGCCGTACCTACGAGCAGTACTTC.